This note documents a single T cell receptor beta chain sequence. Its target is unknown. Unrecorded immune exposure was likely among donors, who were nominally healthy when sampled. This specimen belongs to a study of cytomegalovirus exposure and HLA in healthy donors. The overall study: Caucasian-associated ancestry cluster membership applied to around 76% of over 350 genotyped donors.

This CDR3 comprises 16 residues. Trimming removed 7 bases from V and 0 bases from J; junction bases left unmatched: 11. Per germline, CDR1 MNHNY and CDR2 SVGAGI (reference sequence). PCR primers comprised 60 Vbeta and 13 Jbeta primers. Generated by immunoSEQ multiplex PCR, the TCRdb table keeps only in-frame clones and is missing some. The repertoire includes 100,000 to 150,000 clones, about 86% of them detected once, and 5.2% sits in the top ten. Overall study results and limits: HLA-A and HLA-B allele assignments for most subjects were reportedly predicted accurately using TCR beta sequences.

The chain carries TRBV6-6 and TRBJ2-7; 8 bases align to TRBD2. The receptor was derived from a woman in her twenties or thirties in good health and CMV-seronegative. The sequencing sample was made of PBMCs. CDR3 sequence reads: CASTNGAGGSSYEQYF. Here the CDR3 DNA reads TGTGCCAGCACCAACGGGGCGGGAGGCTCCTCCTACGAGCAGTACTTC.